These T cell receptor beta chains were read from a single sample in a study of CD8 T cells in ankylosing spondylitis. TCRdb redid the calling of the 5' RACE reads with MiXCR, one entry per CDR3 protein. The data show over 700,000 distinct CDR3 sequences, under 20% seen once. The material sequenced was blood, either unsorted or a sorted T cell fraction (not recorded which). The receptors were gathered from a male donor with ankylosing spondylitis. CDR3s include the opening cysteine and the closing phenylalanine or tryptophan. Each record gives: clone size, J gene, V gene, D gene, CDR3 protein, CDR3 DNA. The D gene is left open where the match is weak. Clone sizes are given selectively: once, few, many, or a class where the clone is expanded.

>-|TRBJ1-2|TRBV5-5|-
CASSLSVYLDRDFYGYTF
TGTGCCAGCAGCTTGAGTGTTTATCTGGACAGAGATTTCTATGGCTACACCTTC
>few|TRBJ2-1|TRBV29-1|-
CSVEGTVTYNEQFF
TGCAGCGTTGAGGGGACGGTCACCTACAATGAGCAGTTCTTC
>-|TRBJ2-1|TRBV6-1|-
CASGSYAAYNEQFF
TGTGCCAGCGGGTCATATGCTGCCTACAATGAGCAGTTCTTC
>few|TRBJ2-7|TRBV7-2|-
CASSLGQGGFEQYF
TGTGCCAGCAGCTTAGGTCAGGGAGGCTTCGAGCAGTACTTC
>-|TRBJ2-1|TRBV27|-
CASSWAIWDEQFF
TGTGCCAGCAGTTGGGCCATTTGGGATGAGCAGTTCTTC
>-|TRBJ1-2|TRBV11-2|-
CASGIKGHGYTF
TGTGCCAGCGGAATAAAGGGGCATGGCTACACCTTC
>once|TRBJ1-5|TRBV20-1|-
CSAPRGGSNQPQHF
TGCAGTGCCCCGAGGGGAGGGAGCAATCAGCCCCAGCATTTT
>-|TRBJ2-1|TRBV7-6|-
CASSPQPRDPLFNEQFF
TGTGCCAGCAGCCCCCAACCCCGGGACCCACTTTTCAATGAGCAGTTCTTC
>-|TRBJ1-5|TRBV5-6|-
CASSFTGFNQPQHF
TGTGCCAGCAGCTTTACAGGGTTCAATCAGCCCCAGCATTTT
>-|TRBJ1-4|TRBV9|-
CASSSNPATNEKLFF
TGTGCCAGCAGCTCAAATCCCGCAACTAATGAAAAACTGTTTTTT
>few|TRBJ2-5|TRBV10-3|TRBD2
CAISEVGTSGPQGETQYF
TGTGCCATCAGTGAGGTCGGGACTAGCGGGCCCCAGGGAGAGACCCAGTACTTC
>-|TRBJ2-1|TRBV7-2|TRBD1
CASSSQVGTGNNEQFF
TGTGCCAGCAGCTCCCAGGTCGGGACAGGGAACAATGAGCAGTTCTTC
>many|TRBJ1-3|TRBV24-1|TRBD1
CATSDSGQGAGNTIYF
TGTGCCACCAGTGATTCCGGACAGGGCGCTGGAAACACCATATATTTT
>-|TRBJ1-1|TRBV20-1|-
CSARTKTVMNTEAFF
TGCAGTGCTAGAACCAAGACAGTCATGAACACTGAAGCTTTCTTT
>-|TRBJ2-7|TRBV4-1|-
CASSQQDRQSYEQYF
TGCGCCAGCAGCCAGCAAGACAGGCAATCCTACGAGCAGTACTTC
>-|TRBJ2-3|TRBV4-3|TRBD2
CASSQGFSGIADTQYF
TGCGCCAGCAGCCAAGGTTTTAGCGGGATCGCAGATACGCAGTATTTT
>-|TRBJ1-1|TRBV6-2/TRBV6-3|TRBD1
CASVQGYTEAFF
TGTGCCAGCGTACAGGGGTACACTGAAGCTTTCTTT
>few|TRBJ2-7|TRBV4-1|-
CASSQYNRVNEQYF
TGCGCCAGCAGCCAATACAACAGGGTTAACGAGCAGTACTTC
>-|TRBJ1-3|TRBV29-1|-
CSARQLTGNTIYF
TGCAGCGCCAGACAGCTCACTGGAAACACCATATATTTT
>-|TRBJ1-2|TRBV29-1|-
CSVEGAADGYTF
TGCAGCGTTGAAGGGGCTGCTGATGGCTACACCTTC
>-|TRBJ1-1|TRBV15|-
CATRSGGVEAFF
TGTGCCACCAGGTCAGGTGGGGTTGAAGCTTTCTTT
>few|TRBJ1-6|TRBV29-1|TRBD1
CSVAGTDNSPLHF
TGCAGCGTTGCCGGGACAGATAATTCACCCCTCCACTTT
>once|TRBJ2-3|TRBV2|-
CANRGSTDTQYF
TGTGCCAACAGAGGGAGCACAGATACGCAGTATTTT
>once|TRBJ2-7|TRBV7-3|-
CASSLGAATPYEQYF
TGTGCCAGCAGCCTCGGGGCTGCCACCCCCTACGAGCAGTACTTC
>-|TRBJ2-3|TRBV9|TRBD1
CASSNTGETDTQYF
TGTGCCAGCAGCAATACAGGGGAGACAGATACGCAGTATTTT
>few|TRBJ2-3|TRBV5-1|-
CASSRAALSTDTQYF
TGCGCCAGCAGTCGCGCGGCGTTAAGCACAGATACGCAGTATTTT
>-|TRBJ2-7|TRBV10-3|-
CATGDMYEQYF
TGTGCCACGGGGGACATGTACGAGCAGTACTTC
>few|TRBJ2-1|TRBV10-3|TRBD2
CAIGTSGDNEQFF
TGTGCCATCGGGACTAGCGGGGACAATGAGCAGTTCTTC
>few|TRBJ2-1|TRBV2|TRBD2
CASTGGRGGNEQFF
TGTGCCAGCACGGGGGGGAGAGGGGGGAATGAGCAGTTCTTC
>few|TRBJ2-7|TRBV6-1|-
CAINRQMGLYEQYF
TGTGCCATAAACAGACAAATGGGCCTGTACGAGCAGTACTTC
>-|TRBJ2-3|TRBV7-3|TRBD2
CASSLTSGGILDTQYF
TGTGCCAGCAGCTTAACTAGCGGGGGGATTTTAGATACGCAGTATTTT
>-|TRBJ2-3|TRBV20-1|TRBD2
CSARETLAGVADTQYF
TGCAGTGCTAGAGAGACACTAGCGGGAGTGGCAGATACGCAGTATTTT
>few|TRBJ2-1|TRBV4-1|TRBD2
CASSQERTSDLNEQFF
TGCGCCAGCAGCCAAGAGAGGACTAGTGACCTCAATGAGCAGTTCTTC
>few|TRBJ1-5|TRBV12-3/TRBV12-4|TRBD1
CASSLRTGWGPQHF
TGTGCCAGCAGTTTGAGGACAGGCTGGGGGCCCCAGCATTTT
>-|TRBJ1-1|TRBV5-1|-
CASSSLDSRMNTEAFF
TGCGCCAGCAGCTCCCTCGACAGTAGAATGAACACTGAAGCTTTCTTT
>-|TRBJ1-1|TRBV12-3/TRBV12-4|TRBD1
CASSLVIYRGGEAFF
TGTGCCAGCAGTTTAGTCATCTACAGGGGGGGAGAAGCTTTCTTT
>-|TRBJ2-2|TRBV18|-
CASSPQPTGELFF
TGTGCCAGCTCACCACAGCCTACCGGGGAGCTGTTTTTT
>few|TRBJ2-7|TRBV7-6|-
CASSPMPEGGGKGEQYF
TGTGCCAGCAGCCCTATGCCCGAGGGGGGAGGGAAAGGCGAGCAGTACTTC
>few|TRBJ2-1|TRBV20-1|-
CSARNEQFF
TGCAGTGCTCGAAATGAGCAGTTCTTC
>-|TRBJ2-4|TRBV7-9|-
CASSFPQGIQYF
TGTGCCAGCAGCTTTCCCCAAGGCATTCAGTACTTC
>-|TRBJ2-3|TRBV24-1|-
CATSGESTDTQYF
TGTGCCACCTCGGGAGAGAGCACAGATACGCAGTATTTT
>-|TRBJ2-3|TRBV10-3|TRBD1
CAISPTQDRDADTQYF
TGTGCCATCAGCCCTACCCAGGACAGGGACGCAGATACGCAGTATTTT
>-|TRBJ2-1|TRBV20-1|-
CSAVDQDNEQFF
TGCAGTGCCGTGGACCAAGACAATGAGCAGTTCTTC
>-|TRBJ1-2|TRBV6-2/TRBV6-3|TRBD1
CARRPVGQGMKNGYTF
TGTGCCAGGCGTCCGGTGGGACAGGGGATGAAAAATGGCTACACCTTC
>-|TRBJ1-2|TRBV5-5|-
CASSLAAYPYGYTF
TGTGCCAGCAGCTTGGCGGCCTACCCATATGGCTACACCTTC
>-|TRBJ1-2|TRBV12-3/TRBV12-4|-
CASSKETGHYGYTF
TGTGCCAGCAGCAAAGAGACAGGCCACTATGGCTACACCTTC
>few|TRBJ2-1|TRBV4-1|TRBD2
CASSQGTSTRGDEQFF
TGCGCCAGCAGCCAGGGGACTAGCACCCGAGGCGATGAGCAGTTCTTC
>-|TRBJ2-7|TRBV20-1|-
CSARGRETLREQYF
TGCAGTGCTAGAGGAAGGGAAACCCTCCGCGAGCAGTACTTC
>many|TRBJ2-1|TRBV5-1|-
CASSLISDSYNEQFF
TGCGCCAGCAGCTTGATCAGCGACTCCTACAATGAGCAGTTCTTC
>-|TRBJ1-1|TRBV6-2/TRBV6-3|-
CATFRMNTEAFF
TGTGCCACCTTCCGGATGAACACTGAAGCTTTCTTT
>many|TRBJ2-2|TRBV15|TRBD1
CATSGQGTGELFF
TGTGCCACCAGCGGACAGGGAACCGGGGAGCTGTTTTTT
>-|TRBJ2-3|TRBV4-3|-
CASSQDLETTDTQYF
TGCGCCAGCAGCCAAGATTTGGAGACCACGGATACGCAGTATTTT
>-|TRBJ1-5|TRBV10-3|-
CAIAEAGGPNQPQHF
TGTGCCATCGCCGAAGCGGGGGGACCCAATCAGCCCCAGCATTTT
>few|TRBJ2-1|TRBV7-3|-
CASSYLERDEQFF
TGTGCCAGCAGCTATTTGGAAAGGGATGAGCAGTTCTTC
>many|TRBJ2-1|TRBV29-1|-
CSVEVPDYNEQFF
TGCAGCGTTGAAGTGCCAGACTACAATGAGCAGTTCTTC
>once|TRBJ1-1|TRBV29-1|TRBD1
CSVELQGARTEAFF
TGCAGCGTTGAGTTACAGGGGGCGCGAACTGAAGCTTTCTTT
>-|TRBJ2-3|TRBV20-1|TRBD2
CSARDRASGSWNTQYF
TGCAGTGCTAGAGATCGGGCTAGCGGGAGTTGGAATACGCAGTATTTT